Presented here are 20 T cell receptor beta chains from one specimen sequenced in a study of T-cell memory formation after mild COVID-19. TCRdb itself ran the 5' RACE reads through MiXCR, one entry per CDR3 protein. Altogether roughly 110,000 distinct CDR3 sequences are present, 9.5% to 15% being singletons, with the ten largest covering around 27%. Sequenced material: PBMCs or a T cell subset sorted from them (not recorded which). The source of these receptors is an adult woman who had mild COVID-19 (a few samples of this study predate the infection). Cell type and time point are not known.

Many counts were recorded for this clonotype. The CDR3 loop is CASSKDAREYSYNEQFF. The CDR3 DNA reads TGTGCCAGCAGTAAAGACGCCCGGGAGTACTCCTACAATGAGCAGTTCTTC. This chain connects TRBV6-5 to TRBJ2-1; TRBD2 is a possible D gene (6 bases). The germline V and J ends were trimmed by 5 bases and 0 bases, with 17 bases remaining between them. Germline V gives CDR1 MNHEY, CDR2 SVGAGI. The CDR3 extends over 17 amino acids.

This clonotype was detected a few times. The chain couples TRBV12-3 or TRBV12-4 to TRBJ1-2, with TRBD1 as a possible D gene (5 bases). This CDR3 comprises 10 residues. Deletions cut 6 bases from V and 13 bases from J, with 12 bases between. The CDR3: CASRTREGTF. CDR3 bases: TGTGCCAGCAGAACCAGGGAAGGCACCTTC.

The chain links TRBV5-1 to TRBJ2-5, with 8 bases aligning to TRBD2. The CDR3 runs to 16 residues. The germline gives CDR1 SGHRS, CDR2 YFSETQ. V was pared by 0 bases and J by 4 bases, with 8 bases of the junction left unmatched. The CDR3 region is CASSLAVAGGGETQYF. For the CDR3, the DNA is TGCGCCAGCAGCTTGGCAGTGGCGGGAGGAGGAGAGACCCAGTACTTC.

The chain links TRBV12-3 or TRBV12-4 to TRBJ2-5; unclear D gene. The V end was cut by 5 bases, the J end by 5 bases, with 6 bases between. CDR3 length: 11 residues. In DNA, the CDR3 is TGTGCCAGCAGTCCGAGCGAGACCCAGTACTTC. As protein: CASSPSETQYF.

The chain has TRBV29-1 and TRBJ2-2, with D unclear. The CDR3 runs to 15 residues. CDR1 and CDR2 (germline): SQVTM, ANQGSEA. Trimming pared 0 bases from V and 6 bases from J, leaving 14 bases between. The CDR3 DNA reads as TGCAGCGTTGAAGATCTCGCCCTCCCGGCCGGGGAGCTGTTTTTT. Encoded protein: CSVEDLALPAGELFF.

V is TRBV13 and J is TRBJ1-2; TRBD1 is a possible D gene (5 bases). V dropped 1 base and J dropped 1 base, with 13 bases sitting between them. The CDR3 length is 16 residues. The germline V gene has CDR1 PRHDT and CDR2 FYEKMQ (reference sequence). The CDR3 bases are TGTGCCAGCAGCTTAGTGGGCAGGGACGATAACTATGGCTACACCTTC. This gives the protein CASSLVGRDDNYGYTF.

This clonotype appeared a single time. The chain employs TRBV9 and TRBJ2-7; maybe TRBD1 (6 bases). Germline CDR1 SGDLS, CDR2 YYNGEE. Trimming removed 0 bases at V and 0 bases at J, with 10 bases between. The CDR3 totals 15 residues. The CDR3 loop reads CASSVGTADSYEQYF. CDR3 DNA sequence: TGTGCCAGCAGCGTAGGGACAGCAGACTCCTACGAGCAGTACTTC.

The chain carries TRBV5-1 and TRBJ2-5; the D gene could be TRBD1 or TRBD2 (5 bases each). Trimming pared 4 bases from V and 1 base from J, leaving 26 bases between. CDR1 is SGHRS and CDR2 is YFSETQ in the germline V gene. The CDR3 spans 19 residues. CDR3 sequence: CASSQYPISEGTFQETQYF. For the CDR3, the DNA is TGCGCCAGCAGCCAATACCCTATATCTGAGGGGACCTTCCAAGAGACCCAGTACTTC.

This sequence joins TRBV20-1 and TRBJ2-1, with 9 positions matching TRBD1. The CDR3 consists of 16 residues. Germline-derived CDR1 and CDR2 are DFQATT and SNEGSKA (reference sequence). Germline trimming cut 0 bases from V and 6 bases from J; bases unmatched to any gene: 9. The CDR3 DNA is TGCAGTGCTAGAGAGTTATACAGGGGGCCCAGCAATGAGCAGTTCTTC. Protein: CSARELYRGPSNEQFF.

The chain joins TRBV28 to TRBJ2-5; 11 bases map to TRBD2. This CDR3 is built from 14 residues. CDR1 is MDHEN and CDR2 is SYDVKM in the germline V gene. The J segment lost 5 bases and the V segment lost 8 bases, leaving 7 bases of the junction unmatched. The chain's CDR3 is CASLLRTSGETQYF. DNA for the CDR3: TGTGCCAGCTTACTTCGGACTAGCGGGGAGACCCAGTACTTC.

This clonotype was detected only a few times. The rearrangement joins TRBV7-8 to TRBJ2-3; possibly TRBD2 for D (6 bases). V lost 2 bases to trimming and J lost 1 base, with 22 bases between them. CDR1 is SGHVS and CDR2 is FQNEAQ in the germline V gene. This CDR3 contains 19 residues. The CDR3 spells CASSLQLWTTSHGTDTQYF. The CDR3 bases are TGTGCCAGCAGCTTACAGTTGTGGACTACGTCTCATGGCACAGATACGCAGTATTTT.

This clonotype was counted between two and nine times. The chain joins TRBV4-2 to TRBJ1-3, with 7 positions matching TRBD1. Germline V gene lookup returns CDR1 LGHNA and CDR2 YNFKEQ. This CDR3 region has 16 residues. The ends lost 1 base at V and 8 bases at J; junction bases unmatched: 11. The CDR3 DNA follows: TGTGCCAGCAGCCAAGGGCCGGCAGGGGGACGAGACACCATATATTTT. Its translation is CASSQGPAGGRDTIYF.

The chain combines TRBV20-1 with TRBJ2-1; no reliable D call. This CDR3 region has 11 residues. Germline lookup yields CDR1 DFQATT and CDR2 SNEGSKA (reference sequence). V lost 6 bases to trimming and J lost 2 bases, with 5 bases between them. CDR3 bases: TGCAGTGCATCAACCTACAATGAGCAGTTCTTC. Protein sequence: CSASTYNEQFF.

The chain uses TRBV5-1 and TRBJ2-1, with D unresolved. V was trimmed by 0 bases and J by 0 bases, leaving 7 bases between them. Germline V gives CDR1 SGHRS, CDR2 YFSETQ. The CDR3 totals 15 residues. CDR3 residues: CASSLEHSSYNEQFF. The CDR3 DNA is TGCGCCAGCAGCTTGGAGCATAGCTCCTACAATGAGCAGTTCTTC.

This clonotype came up a few times. The J gene is TRBJ1-2, the V gene TRBV20-1, with D hard to call. The germline V and J ends were trimmed by 7 bases and 5 bases, with 8 bases remaining between them. Germline V gene sequence: CDR1 DFQATT, CDR2 SNEGSKA (reference sequence). The CDR3 spans 10 residues. CDR3: CSDRAYGYTF. CDR3 DNA: TGCAGTGATAGGGCATATGGCTACACCTTC.

This clonotype has a handful of counts. The chain is built from TRBV5-1 and TRBJ2-7; the D is unclear. Germline CDR1 SGHRS, CDR2 YFSETQ. V dropped 1 base and J dropped 0 bases, with 14 bases sitting between them. This CDR3 is 16 amino acids long. The CDR3 DNA reads TGCGCCAGCAGCTTGATGGACGGGCTGAGCTCCTACGAGCAGTACTTC. It yields the protein CASSLMDGLSSYEQYF.

This clonotype was counted a few times. This chain connects TRBV6-6 to TRBJ2-1; D is possibly TRBD1 or TRBD2 (5 bases each). Germline CDR1 is MNHNY and CDR2 is SVGAGI (reference sequence). With 0 bases removed from V and 8 bases from J, the gap between germline ends came to 14 bases. This CDR3 is built from 15 residues. In DNA, the CDR3 is TGTGCCAGCAGTTACTCGCCAGGGCGGGTGGATGAGCAGTTCTTC. Residues: CASSYSPGRVDEQFF.

CDR3 region: CASSATGGAGEKLFF. The DNA of the CDR3 is TGTGCCAGCAGCGCTACAGGGGGCGCCGGGGAAAAACTGTTTTTT. This chain connects TRBV7-9 to TRBJ1-4; 9 bases are a match to TRBD1. The length of the CDR3 is 15 residues. Germline CDR1 is SEHNR and CDR2 is FQNEAQ (reference sequence). V lost 5 bases to trimming and J lost 8 bases; unmatched junction nucleotides: 9. Filled out from reference TRBV7-9 and TRBJ1-4, the complete variable domain reads DTGVSQNPRHKITKRGQNVTFRCDPISEHNRLYWYRQTLGQGPEFLTYFQNEAQLEKSRLLSDRFSAERPKGSFSTLEIQRTEQGDSAMYLCASSATGGAGEKLFFGSGTQLSVL.

This clonotype was counted between two and nine times. The rearrangement joins TRBV6-5 to TRBJ2-1, with D perhaps being TRBD1 or TRBD2 (5 bases each). V was pared by 1 base and J by 4 bases, with 11 bases between. This CDR3 is built from 15 residues. The germline CDR1 and CDR2 sequences are MNHEY and SVGAGI. The CDR3 loop reads CASSYYGTEYNEQFF. In nucleotides, the CDR3 is TGTGCCAGCAGTTACTACGGGACCGAGTACAATGAGCAGTTCTTC.

The chain combines TRBV12-3 or TRBV12-4 with TRBJ2-2, with D possibly matching TRBD1 (6 bases). The length of the CDR3 is 15 residues. Trimming took off 6 bases at V and 3 bases at J, with 14 bases between the two ends. For the CDR3, the DNA is TGTGCCAGCAGCGGAGTTAGGGGGTACACCGGGGAGCTGTTTTTT. Residues: CASSGVRGYTGELFF.